This T cell receptor beta chain emerged from a study of blood T cell repertoires in COVID-19. Study-level background: The United States, Italy and Spain were the sources of the acute and convalescent COVID-19 samples. PBMCs, B-cell-depleted T cells, or T cells provided the cDNA or gDNA that made up the material.

V lost 6 bases, J lost 1 base, and 5 bases stayed unmatched. Germline V gene data show CDR1 as MNHEY and CDR2 as SVGAGI. The CDR3 consists of 14 residues. Authors' data handling: Cell counts per sample came from amplifying reference gene primers. TCRdb's table, derived via immunoSEQ multiplex PCR, lists solely in-frame clones and lacks some. That table supplies the V and J calls and clone size; D and trimming were determined from the DNA. Among around 120,000 clones, roughly 87% were seen once, and the ten largest hold about 7.7%. The rearrangement uses TRBV6-5 and TRBJ2-5; 7 nucleotides match TRBD1. The sample taken for sequencing was peripheral blood. This TCR was recovered from a human donor in a cohort sampled during active COVID-19. The CDR3, as DNA: TGTGCCAGCAGCCCGAGGGGGCGCCAAGAGACCCAGTACTTC. Its protein is CASSPRGRQETQYF.